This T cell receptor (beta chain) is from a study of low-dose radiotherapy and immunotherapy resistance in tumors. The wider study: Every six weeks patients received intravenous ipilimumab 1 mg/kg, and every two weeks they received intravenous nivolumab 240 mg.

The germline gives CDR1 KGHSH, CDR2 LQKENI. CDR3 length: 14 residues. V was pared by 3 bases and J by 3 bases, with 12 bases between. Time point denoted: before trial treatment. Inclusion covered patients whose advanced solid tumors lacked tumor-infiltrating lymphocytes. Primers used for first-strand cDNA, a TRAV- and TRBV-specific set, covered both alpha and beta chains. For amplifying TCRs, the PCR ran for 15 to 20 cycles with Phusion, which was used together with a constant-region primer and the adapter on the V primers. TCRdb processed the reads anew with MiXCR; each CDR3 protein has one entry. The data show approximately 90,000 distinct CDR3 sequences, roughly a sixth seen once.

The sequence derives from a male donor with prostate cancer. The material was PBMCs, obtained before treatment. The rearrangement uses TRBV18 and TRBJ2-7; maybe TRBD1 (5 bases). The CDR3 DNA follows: TGTGCCAGCTCACCGTATTCCAGGGACTACGAGCAGTACTTC. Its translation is CASSPYSRDYEQYF.